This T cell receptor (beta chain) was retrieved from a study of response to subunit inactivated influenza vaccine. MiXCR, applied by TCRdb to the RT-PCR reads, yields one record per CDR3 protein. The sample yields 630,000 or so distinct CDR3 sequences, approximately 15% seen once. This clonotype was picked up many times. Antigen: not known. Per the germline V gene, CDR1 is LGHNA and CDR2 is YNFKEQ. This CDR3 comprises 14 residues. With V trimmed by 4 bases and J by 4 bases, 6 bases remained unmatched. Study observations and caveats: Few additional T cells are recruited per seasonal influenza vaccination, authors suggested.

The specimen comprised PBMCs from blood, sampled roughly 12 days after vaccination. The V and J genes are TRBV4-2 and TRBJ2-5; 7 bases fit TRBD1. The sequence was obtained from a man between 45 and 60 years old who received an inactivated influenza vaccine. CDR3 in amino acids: CASSLPQGRETQYF. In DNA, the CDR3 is TGTGCCAGCAGCCTCCCACAGGGGCGAGAGACCCAGTACTTC.